A single T cell receptor (beta chain) is shown here with its context. The data derive from a study of blood T cells in healthy people across ages. Background on the study: About one barcoded beta molecule was captured per two T cells (by template switching).

With a J-beta primer mix and a sample-barcoded 5' primer, a second PCR ran about 7 to 12 cycles. MiXCR was run by TCRdb on the 5' RACE reads, yielding one entry per CDR3 protein. The repertoire includes about 400,000 distinct CDR3 sequences, roughly half of them detected once, and under 65% sits in the top ten. Sample: blood. This receptor was obtained from a man between 60 and 70 years old in good health.

The CDR3 loop is CASSPSRDRGRGYTF. The CDR3 bases are TGTGCCAGCAGTCCGTCCCGGGACAGGGGTCGGGGCTACACCTTC. The chain has TRBV2 and TRBJ1-2; the match to TRBD1 covers 10 bases. Trimming took 5 bases from V and 8 from J; bases not matched to a gene: 11. The length of the CDR3 is 15 residues. Per germline, CDR1 SNHLY and CDR2 FYNNEI.